This T cell receptor beta chain was documented in a study of blood T cell repertoires in COVID-19. Study background: T cells, B-cell-depleted T cells, or PBMCs supplied cDNA or gDNA.

The CDR3 is 15 amino acids. CDR1 and CDR2 (germline): LNHDA, SQIVND (reference sequence). The V end lost 7 bases, the J end lost 4 bases, and 17 bases lay between the germline ends. Everyone who took part was 18 to 89 years old, and they came from about two dozen US areas. Participant-given clinical history determined each cohort assignment. Sequencing used immunoSEQ multiplex PCR; TCRdb keeps in-frame clones, though not all of them. The sample holds some 340,000 clones, 80% to 85% seen once. This chain uses TRBV19 with TRBJ1-5; D possibly corresponds to TRBD1 (6 bases). The sequencing input was PBMCs or T cells enriched from blood (not recorded which). The clonotype was recovered from a woman in her 50s who had recovered from COVID-19. The CDR3 DNA sequence: TGTGCCAGTACCCCTAACAGACAGGTAAATCAGCCCCAGCATTTT. Its protein product is CASTPNRQVNQPQHF.